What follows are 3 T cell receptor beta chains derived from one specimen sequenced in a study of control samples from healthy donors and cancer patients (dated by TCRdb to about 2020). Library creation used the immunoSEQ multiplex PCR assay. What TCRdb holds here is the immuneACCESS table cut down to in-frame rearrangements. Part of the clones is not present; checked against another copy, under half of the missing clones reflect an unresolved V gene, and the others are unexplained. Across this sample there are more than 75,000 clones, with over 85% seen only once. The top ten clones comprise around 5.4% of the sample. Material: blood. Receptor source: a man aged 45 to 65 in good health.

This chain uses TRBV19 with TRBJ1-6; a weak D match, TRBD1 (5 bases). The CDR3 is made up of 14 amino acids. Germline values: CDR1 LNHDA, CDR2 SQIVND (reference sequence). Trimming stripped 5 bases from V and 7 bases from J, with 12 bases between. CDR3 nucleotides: TGTGCCAGTAGTGCCCGACAGCCAAATTCACCCCTCCACTTT. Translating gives CASSARQPNSPLHF.

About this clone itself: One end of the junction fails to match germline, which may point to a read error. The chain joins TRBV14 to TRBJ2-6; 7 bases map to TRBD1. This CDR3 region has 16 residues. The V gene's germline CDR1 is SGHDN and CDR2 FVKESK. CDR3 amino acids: CASSPYRGPGANILTF. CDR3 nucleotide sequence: TGTGCCAGCAGCCCTTACAGGGGACCCGGGGCCAACATCCTGACTTTC.

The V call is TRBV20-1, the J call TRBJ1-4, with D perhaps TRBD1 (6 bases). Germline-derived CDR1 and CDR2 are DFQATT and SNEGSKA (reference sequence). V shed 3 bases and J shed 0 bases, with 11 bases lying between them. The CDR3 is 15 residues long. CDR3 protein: CSASLGGPTNEKLFF. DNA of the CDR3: TGCAGTGCTAGTTTAGGGGGACCAACTAATGAAAAACTGTTTTTT.